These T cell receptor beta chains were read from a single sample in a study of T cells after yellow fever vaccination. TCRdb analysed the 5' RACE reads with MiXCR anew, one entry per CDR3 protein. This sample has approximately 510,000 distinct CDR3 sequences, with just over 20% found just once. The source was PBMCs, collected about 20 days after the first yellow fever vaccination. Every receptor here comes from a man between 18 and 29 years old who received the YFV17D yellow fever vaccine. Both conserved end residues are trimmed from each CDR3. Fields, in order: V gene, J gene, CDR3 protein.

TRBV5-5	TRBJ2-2	ASSLVVGLEVGELF
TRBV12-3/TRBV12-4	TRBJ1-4	ASSMGQHSEKLF
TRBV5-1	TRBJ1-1	ASSPDRAFRAF
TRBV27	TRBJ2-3	ASSFGWRGGGADTQY
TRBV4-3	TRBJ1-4	ASSHALTGVNEKLF
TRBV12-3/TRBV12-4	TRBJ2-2	ASSLSGGAGGELF
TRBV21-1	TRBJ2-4	ASSKEGLAKNIQY
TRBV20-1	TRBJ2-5	SASLGAGAQETQY
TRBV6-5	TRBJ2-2	ASSYLNAGELF
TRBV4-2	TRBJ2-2	ASSQVEGNTGELF
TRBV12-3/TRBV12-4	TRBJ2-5	ASRTVGAFRTQY
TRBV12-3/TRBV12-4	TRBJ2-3	ASSFVGTDTQY
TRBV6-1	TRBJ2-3	ASRGPGGPDTQY
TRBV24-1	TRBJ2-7	ATSDPQRGDGQQY
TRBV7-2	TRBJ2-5	ASSLGGGQTQETQY
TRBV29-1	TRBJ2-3	SVARDSDTQY
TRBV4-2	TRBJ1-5	ASSQDRDRRRFFAGQPQH
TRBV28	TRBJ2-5	ASTPLGREETQY
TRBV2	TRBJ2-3	ASMTALTGDTQY
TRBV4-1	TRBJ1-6	ASSQEGLRAKKNSPLH
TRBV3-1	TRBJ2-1	ASSQVVNEQF
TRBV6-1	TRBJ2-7	ASSRPGQGFSSYEQY
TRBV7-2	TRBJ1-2	ASSPGQGYT
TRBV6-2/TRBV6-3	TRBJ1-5	ASSYSTQGEVAQH
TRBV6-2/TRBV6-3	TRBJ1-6	ASSSEGFYNSPLH
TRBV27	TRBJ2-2	ASSTSRGLTGELF
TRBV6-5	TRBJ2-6	ASSYSWGPGANVLT
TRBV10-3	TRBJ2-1	AISDPGTSSRNEQF
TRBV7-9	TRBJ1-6	ASSFTTDSPLH
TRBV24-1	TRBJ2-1	ATSDTGYEQF
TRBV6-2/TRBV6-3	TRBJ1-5	ATQDGNQPQH
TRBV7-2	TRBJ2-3	ASSVLGGTDTQY
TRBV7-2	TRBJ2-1	ASSFAGGNYNEQF
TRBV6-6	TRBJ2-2	ASSFSYTGELF
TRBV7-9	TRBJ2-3	ASSPGSFHTDTQY
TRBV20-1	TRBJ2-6	SASAVAGANVLT
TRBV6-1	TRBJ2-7	ASSVAENCYEQY
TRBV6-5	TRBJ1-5	ASSSGQGRQPQH
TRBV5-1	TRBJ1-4	ASTGSGDREKLF
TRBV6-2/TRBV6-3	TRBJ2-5	ASSYSAVTGGQETQY
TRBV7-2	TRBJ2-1	ASSIRASGGNNEQF
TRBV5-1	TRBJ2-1	ASSLFGLAGAEQF
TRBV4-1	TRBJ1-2	ASSQEWGQNYGYT
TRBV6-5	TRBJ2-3	ASSYSIPGSPISGTQY
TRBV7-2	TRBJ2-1	ASSSSLGGFDEQF
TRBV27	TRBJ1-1	ASSLGMEAF
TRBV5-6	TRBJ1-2	ASSTAGQGYYGYT
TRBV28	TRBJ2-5	ASSTIIGTSGVQETQY
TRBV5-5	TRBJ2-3	ASSYTGGAGDTQY
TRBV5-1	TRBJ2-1	ASSFPGGNEQF
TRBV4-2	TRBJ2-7	ASSQDLDSSYEQY
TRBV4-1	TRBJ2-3	ASSHIIGGTDTQY
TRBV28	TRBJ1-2	ASSQTGNYGYT